The 17 T cell receptor beta chains listed next were all sequenced from one sample in a study of post-analysis software for immune sequencing data (dated by TCRdb to the mid-2010s). Overall results and qualifications from the work: About five TRBV segments, including TRBV5-6, TRBV5-1 and TRBV20-1, were significantly more frequent in patients than controls.

Their antigens are not known. Library preparation employed PCR. TCRdb shows the sequencer as Illumina HiSeq 2500. Unique molecular identifiers were incorporated into TCR beta cDNA libraries to reduce PCR and sequencing biases. TCRdb cleaned the public reads at Q25 with fastp, built clones with MiXCR and kept in-frame beta chains. Here each entry gathers all rows of one CDR3 protein and keeps the most common genes and DNA. For this sample there are 750,000 to 900,000 distinct CDR3 sequences; 46% appear just once. The ten biggest clones cover around 4.7% of the sample. Sample: blood. The source is a girl between 10 and 17 years old with multiple sclerosis.

This clonotype was picked up a small number of times. The V call is TRBV4-3, the J call TRBJ2-7; 10 bases are a match to TRBD2. Germline CDR1 LGHNA, CDR2 YSLEER. This CDR3 is built from 18 residues. The junction had 9 bases not matched to a gene; V was cut back by 1 base and J by 0 bases. CDR3 DNA sequence: TGCGCCAGCAGCCAAGGCGTAGCGGGAGGCCTAAGCTCCTACGAGCAGTACTTC. Translated: CASSQGVAGGLSSYEQYF.

This chain joins TRBV5-5 and TRBJ1-6; D gene uncertain. The CDR3 covers 13 residues. From germline, CDR1 is SGHKS and CDR2 YYEKEE (reference sequence). The V end was cut by 0 bases, the J end by 7 bases, with 5 bases between. The CDR3 DNA reads as TGTGCCAGCAGCTTGGCCGCGAATTCACCCCTCCACTTT. It codes for CASSLAANSPLHF.

The genes are TRBV20-1 and TRBJ1-1, with TRBD1 identical over 11 bases. V was pared by 3 bases and J by 5 bases, with 8 bases of the junction left unmatched. In germline, CDR1 is DFQATT, CDR2 SNEGSKA (reference sequence). This CDR3 has 15 residues. CDR3 nucleotides: TGCAGTGCTAGCACCGGGACAGGGGGTACGACTGAAGCTTTCTTT. Translated, it gives CSASTGTGGTTEAFF.

The V and J genes are TRBV7-9 and TRBJ2-7, with a possible D match to TRBD2 (5 bases). The CDR3 runs to 17 residues. Germline values: CDR1 SEHNR, CDR2 FQNEAQ (reference sequence). Between the trimmed V and J ends, which lost 4 bases and 4 bases, there was a span of 23 bases. CDR3 protein: CASSSLGGPPGKYEQYF. CDR3 in DNA: TGTGCCAGCAGCTCCTTGGGTGGGCCCCCGGGAAAATACGAGCAGTACTTC.

V gene TRBV4-3 combines with J gene TRBJ2-7, with TRBD1 identical over 9 bases. V lost 5 bases and J lost 7; bases outside the gene matches: 9. The CDR3 length is 14 residues. Germline values: CDR1 LGHNA, CDR2 YSLEER. CDR3 amino acids: CASSSTTGGAEQYF. The CDR3 DNA reads TGCGCCAGCAGCTCTACTACAGGGGGCGCAGAGCAGTACTTC.

This clonotype showed up just a few times. The rearrangement joins TRBV6-2 or TRBV6-3 to TRBJ2-7, with TRBD2 matching 12 bases. There are 15 residues in the CDR3. Germline V gives CDR1 MNHEY, CDR2 SVGEGT. Germline trimming cut 10 bases from V and 0 bases from J; bases unmatched to any gene: 7. The CDR3 sequence is CATEGLAGSSYEQYF. Written as DNA, the CDR3 is TGTGCCACCGAAGGACTAGCGGGGAGCTCCTACGAGCAGTACTTC.

This clonotype was seen more than once but under ten times. The rearrangement uses TRBV4-1 and TRBJ2-5; 10 bases map to TRBD1. Germline loops: CDR1 MGHRA, CDR2 YSYEKL. The trim removed 3 bases at V and 3 bases at J, leaving 7 bases unmatched. The CDR3 spans 16 residues. In DNA form, the CDR3 reads TGCGCCAGCAGCCACCGGGACAGGGGTAGTGAAGAGACCCAGTACTTC. Residues: CASSHRDRGSEETQYF.

The chain is built from TRBV20-1 and TRBJ2-7; no definite D call. The CDR3 runs 13 residues. Deletions cut 3 bases from V and 2 bases from J, with 11 bases between. Per the germline V gene, CDR1 is DFQATT and CDR2 is SNEGSKA (reference sequence). CDR3 coding DNA: TGCAGTGCTAGTCCGGCCCATACCTACGAGCAGTACTTC. It yields the protein CSASPAHTYEQYF.

The rearrangement uses TRBV25-1 and TRBJ2-3; D could derive from TRBD1 or TRBD2 (5 bases each). This CDR3 comprises 14 residues. The V end lost 6 bases, the J end lost 2 bases, and 12 bases lay between the germline ends. CDR1 is MGHDK, CDR2 SYGVNS, per germline. The CDR3 loop is CASSRDPYTDTQYF. As DNA, the CDR3 is TGTGCCAGCAGCCGGGACCCCTACACAGATACGCAGTATTTT.

This clonotype came up a few times. The junction shows a germline mismatch at one end, possibly a read error. The chain combines TRBV5-1 with TRBJ2-7; possibly TRBD1 for D (5 bases). This CDR3 contains 15 residues. Germline V gives CDR1 SGHRS, CDR2 YFSETQ. This chain's CDR3 is CASSLATGDVYEQYF. For the CDR3, the DNA is TGCGCCAGCAGTTTGGCAACAGGAGACGTCTACGAGCAGTACTTC.

The chain links TRBV9 to TRBJ2-1, with D uncertain. The last part of the DNA fits TRBJ2-7 better; the J call may be wrong. This CDR3 region has 15 residues. Germline-derived CDR1 and CDR2 are SGDLS and YYNGEE. The CDR3 reads CASSAAPDAYNEQYF. In DNA, the CDR3 is TGTGCCAGCAGCGCCGCCCCGGACGCCTACAATGAGCAGTACTTC.

V usage is TRBV7-2 and J usage is TRBJ1-5; tentative D call: TRBD1 (6 bases). The V end lost 5 bases, the J end lost 4 bases, and 9 bases lay between the germline ends. CDR1 is SGHTA and CDR2 is FQGNSA in the germline V gene. The CDR3 has 13 amino acids. CDR3 nucleotides: TGTGCCAGCAGCCAAAGGGGGAATCAGCCCCAGCATTTT. Protein sequence: CASSQRGNQPQHF. The variable domain in full, with the rest retrieved from reference TRBV7-2 and TRBJ1-5, is GAGVSQSPSNKVTEKGKDVELRCDPISGHTALYWYRQSLGQGLEFLIYFQGNSAPDKSGLPSDRFSAERTGGSVSTLTIQRTQQEDSAVYLCASSQRGNQPQHFGDGTRLSIL.

This chain connects TRBV7-6 to TRBJ2-3; 12 nucleotides align to TRBD2. This CDR3 is 16 amino acids long. Per the germline V gene, CDR1 is SGHVS and CDR2 is FNYEAQ. Trimming at V came to 2 bases and at J to 6 bases, leaving 6 bases not matched to a gene. The CDR3 sequence is CASSLRGLAGGDTQYF. CDR3 nucleotides: TGTGCCAGCAGCTTACGGGGGCTAGCGGGAGGGGATACGCAGTATTTT.

The rearrangement joins TRBV4-2 to TRBJ2-7; a possible D gene is TRBD1 (6 bases). Trimming took 1 base from V and 2 from J, leaving 9 bases between them. The germline CDR1 and CDR2 sequences are LGHNA and YNFKEQ. This CDR3 has 14 amino acids. The CDR3, as DNA: TGTGCCAGCAGCCAAGGGGGGCCAGCCTACGAGCAGTACTTC. Amino acid sequence: CASSQGGPAYEQYF.

The chain uses TRBV12-3 or TRBV12-4 and TRBJ1-1; 7 positions agree with TRBD1. Unmatched junction bases numbered 4, after V lost 5 bases and J lost 4 bases. CDR3 length: 13 amino acids. The CDR3, as DNA: TGTGCCAGCAGTACAACAGGGGTCACTGAAGCTTTCTTT. Translation: CASSTTGVTEAFF.

The V gene is TRBV6-1, the J gene TRBJ2-1; 9 bases align to TRBD2. V trimming: 0 bases; J trimming: 1 base; junction bases outside the gene matches: 4. Germline V gene lookup returns CDR1 MNHNS and CDR2 SASEGT. There are 17 residues in the CDR3. This CDR3 reads CASSEAGGRVSYNEQFF. For the CDR3, the DNA is TGTGCCAGCAGTGAAGCGGGCGGGAGGGTATCCTACAATGAGCAGTTCTTC.

V gene TRBV7-9 combines with J gene TRBJ2-5, with D tentatively TRBD1 or TRBD2 (5 bases each). The DNA end is more similar to TRBJ2-7, so the J call may be wrong. In germline, CDR1 is SEHNR, CDR2 FQNEAQ (reference sequence). The CDR3 is made up of 15 amino acids. The CDR3 sequence: CASSAVVQGAYEQYF. Written as DNA, the CDR3 is TGTGCCAGCAGCGCAGTCGTCCAGGGAGCCTACGAGCAGTACTTC.